What follows describes a single T cell receptor (beta chain). Its antigen is undetermined. The assay was immunoSEQ multiplex PCR, and TCRdb's table has in-frame clones only and misses some. The top ten clones hold about 7% of a sample with 90,000 to 120,000 clones, 70% to 90% of them seen once. This entry belongs to a study of T cell responses to AZD1222 COVID-19 vaccine. Findings of the study overall: Following two doses of AZD1222, Spike-specific TCR breadth and depth rose. With dominance at 160-218 and 743-854, vaccine-associated CD4 TCRs spanned spike. Donors skewed white British and female; clonal diversity was possibly underestimated.

The CDR3 has 15 residues. Per the germline V gene, CDR1 is SGDLS and CDR2 is YYNGEE. J lost 6 bases, V lost 0 bases, and 8 bases had no gene match. This TCR was recovered from an adult in good health. The input for sequencing was peripheral blood, taken on day 0 of AZD1222 vaccination. The chain joins TRBV9 to TRBJ1-2; 7 nucleotides align to TRBD1. For the CDR3, the DNA is TGTGCCAGCAGCGTAGCTAACAGGGGATCGAATGGCTACACCTTC. Translated: CASSVANRGSNGYTF.